The 21 T cell receptor beta chains presented below share a single source sample, sequenced in a study of early T cells in non-severe SARS-CoV-2 infection. TCRdb re-derived calls from the 5' RACE reads in MiXCR, one entry per CDR3 protein. The repertoire holds 55,000 to 70,000 distinct CDR3 sequences, around 5.6% seen once, with approximately 6.3% in the top ten. Sequencing input: whole blood. These receptors were taken from an adult who was a healthcare worker with PCR-confirmed SARS-CoV-2 infection or an uninfected control (not recorded which).

V usage is TRBV5-4 and J usage is TRBJ2-2, with D unresolved. Trimming shortened V by 0 bases and J by 8 bases, and 17 bases separated the two germline ends. CDR3 length: 16 residues. Germline CDR1 SGHNT, CDR2 YYREEE (reference sequence). The CDR3, as DNA: TGTGCCAGCAGCTTGGGGTCTACACCGGTGGAGGGGGAGCTGTTTTTT. It encodes CASSLGSTPVEGELFF.

This clonotype was counted ten times or more. V is TRBV5-6 and J is TRBJ1-1; TRBD1 matches at 7 bases. Germline V lookup: CDR1 SGHDT, CDR2 YYEEEE. The ends lost 4 bases at V and 9 bases at J; junction bases unmatched: 6. CDR3 length: 12 residues. The CDR3 protein is CASSEDREKAFF. The DNA for the CDR3 is TGTGCCAGCAGCGAAGACAGGGAGAAAGCTTTCTTT.

There are many counts of this clonotype. The CDR3 DNA reads as TGTGCCAGCACCCGGATGAACACCGGGGAGCTGTTTTTT. Residues: CASTRMNTGELFF. The genes are TRBV6-5 and TRBJ2-2; D unclear. Germline CDR1 and CDR2: MNHEY and SVGAGI. V shed 7 bases and J shed 1 base, with 7 bases lying between them. CDR3 length equals 13 residues.

Turning to this clonotype: This could be a read error, since a much larger clone is one nucleotide away. The V gene is TRBV7-8, the J gene TRBJ2-1, with D possibly matching TRBD2 (6 bases). Between the trimmed V and J ends, which lost 8 bases and 4 bases, there was a span of 18 bases. Germline values: CDR1 SGHVS, CDR2 FQNEAQ. The CDR3 is 15 residues long. The CDR3, as DNA: TGTGCCAGCCGGCTGAGGGCAGGGAGGTACAATGAGCAGTTCTTC. Protein: CASRLRAGRYNEQFF. Complete variable domain (other parts from reference TRBV7-8 and TRBJ2-1): GAGVSQSPRYKVAKRGQDVALRCDPISGHVSLFWYQQALGQGPEFLTYFQNEAQLDKSGLPSDRFFAERPEGSVSTLKIQRTQQEDSAVYLCASRLRAGRYNEQFFGPGTRLTVL.

This chain joins TRBV11-2 and TRBJ1-2, with a possible D match to TRBD1 (6 bases). The CDR3 runs to 19 residues. CDR1 is SGHAT, CDR2 FQNNGV, per germline. Trimming removed 4 bases at V and 5 bases at J, with 29 bases between. The CDR3 DNA sequence: TGTGCCAGCAGCTCCCCCTCGGCGGGGGGGACAAGCGTCCGATATGGCTACACCTTC. It translates to CASSSPSAGGTSVRYGYTF.

Ten or more counts support this clonotype. In DNA, the CDR3 is TGTGCCAGCAGCTTACTCCCGGGCAGGGCAGATACGCAGTATTTT. Its protein product is CASSLLPGRADTQYF. The chain recombines TRBV5-6 with TRBJ2-3; tentative D call: TRBD1 (5 bases). Deletions cut 2 bases from V and 4 bases from J, with 14 bases between. CDR3 length: 15 residues. Germline CDR1 and CDR2: SGHDT and YYEEEE.

This clonotype was seen many times. The chain is built from TRBV7-2 and TRBJ2-4, with 12 bases aligning to TRBD1. The germline V gene encodes CDR1 SGHTA and CDR2 FQGNSA. The CDR3 contains 15 residues. V shed 5 bases, J shed 7 bases, and the junction held 6 bases outside the gene matches. The chain's CDR3 is CASSRPGQGANIQYF. The CDR3 region has the DNA TGTGCCAGCAGCAGGCCGGGACAGGGGGCCAACATTCAGTACTTC.

This chain connects TRBV12-3 or TRBV12-4 to TRBJ2-2, with 7 bases identical to TRBD2. V was clipped by 7 bases and J by 0 bases; unmatched bases: 5. The CDR3 covers 15 residues. The CDR3 DNA reads as TGTGCCAGCACCCTCGGACTAGCGAACACCGGGGAGCTGTTTTTT. Protein product: CASTLGLANTGELFF.

At least ten counts were recorded for this clonotype. The chain combines TRBV7-9 with TRBJ2-7; 10 bases match TRBD1. The CDR3 has 16 amino acids. CDR1 is SEHNR and CDR2 is FQNEAQ in the germline V gene (reference sequence). With V trimmed by 6 bases and J by 1 base, 9 bases remained unmatched. Written as DNA, the CDR3 is TGTGCCAGCAGTCGACAGGGGGCAGGTCCATCCTACGAGCAGTACTTC. Translating it yields CASSRQGAGPSYEQYF.

This clonotype has a handful of counts. The rearrangement uses TRBV30 and TRBJ2-7; D might be TRBD2 (6 bases). This CDR3 is 12 amino acids long. Germline V gene data show CDR1 as GTSNPN and CDR2 as SVGIG (reference sequence). The ends were cut back, 0 bases at V and 9 bases at J, with 12 bases in the middle. The CDR3 coding sequence is TGTGCCTGGAGTGTACCCGGGACTCTGCAGTACTTC. Translated, it gives CAWSVPGTLQYF.

This clonotype was detected ten times or more. The chain couples TRBV20-1 to TRBJ2-3; 11 bases line up with TRBD2. CDR1 DFQATT and CDR2 SNEGSKA come from the germline V gene (reference sequence). Trimming at V came to 1 base and at J to 9 bases, leaving 9 bases not matched to a gene. This CDR3 has 15 amino acids. The CDR3 reads CSARAGLAELITQYF. In nucleotides, the CDR3 is TGCAGTGCTAGAGCGGGACTAGCGGAACTCATCACGCAGTATTTT.

This clonotype was observed a few times. The rearrangement uses TRBV5-4 and TRBJ2-2; D not resolved. The V gene lost 4 bases and the J gene lost 4 bases, with 8 bases spanning the gap. The CDR3 spans 13 residues. Germline V gene data show CDR1 as SGHNT and CDR2 as YYREEE (reference sequence). The chain's CDR3 is CASSPASTGELFF. In nucleotides, the CDR3 is TGTGCCAGCAGCCCCGCTAGCACCGGGGAGCTGTTTTTT.

This clonotype was seen a handful of times. The chain is built from TRBV28 and TRBJ2-3; no definite D call. The V end was cut by 5 bases, the J end by 3 bases, with 12 bases between. Per the germline V gene, CDR1 is MDHEN and CDR2 is SYDVKM. The CDR3 runs 14 residues. The CDR3 region is CASSSMSGTDTQYF. The CDR3 coding sequence is TGTGCCAGCAGTAGTATGTCTGGGACAGATACGCAGTATTTT.

The gene calls are TRBV12-3 or TRBV12-4 and TRBJ1-1, with 7 bases lining up with TRBD1. The CDR3 spans 16 residues. V lost 5 bases to trimming and J lost 5 bases; unmatched junction nucleotides: 14. Here the CDR3 reads CASSDERGRGRTEAFF. DNA for the CDR3: TGTGCCAGCAGTGATGAAAGGGGGCGAGGTAGGACTGAAGCTTTCTTT.

At least ten counts were recorded for this clonotype. The genes are TRBV2 and TRBJ1-2; D ambiguous. Germline values: CDR1 SNHLY, CDR2 FYNNEI. V lost 3 bases, J lost 3 bases, and 11 bases lay in between. This CDR3 contains 14 residues. The CDR3 DNA reads TGTGCCAGCAGTGATGGGGAGAGGGACTATGGCTACACCTTC. Amino acids: CASSDGERDYGYTF.

This clonotype was counted at least ten times. The chain carries TRBV30 and TRBJ2-7, with 9 bases matching TRBD2. This CDR3 has 14 residues. Per germline, CDR1 GTSNPN and CDR2 SVGIG (reference sequence). CDR3 protein: CARGGLAGSYEQYF. CDR3 DNA: TGTGCACGAGGGGGGCTAGCGGGATCCTACGAGCAGTACTTC.

This clonotype was seen ten or more times. The chain joins TRBV29-1 to TRBJ2-3, with no clear D. Trimming pared 8 bases from V and 2 bases from J, leaving 14 bases between. This CDR3 is built from 13 residues. The germline V gene has CDR1 SQVTM and CDR2 ANQGSEA. The CDR3: CSSLRIVTDTQYF. The CDR3 DNA is TGCAGCTCCTTACGGATTGTCACAGATACGCAGTATTTT.

This clonotype appeared many times. The chain joins TRBV20-1 to TRBJ2-3, with D unclear. V shed 0 bases and J shed 0 bases, with 7 bases lying between them. The CDR3 is made up of 14 amino acids. CDR1 is DFQATT, CDR2 SNEGSKA, per germline (reference sequence). The CDR3 loop reads CSARDPFSTDTQYF. For the CDR3, the DNA is TGCAGTGCTAGAGACCCTTTCAGCACAGATACGCAGTATTTT.

This clonotype appeared many times. The V and J genes are TRBV7-8 and TRBJ1-2, with D unclear. This CDR3 is built from 13 residues. Germline V lookup: CDR1 SGHVS, CDR2 FQNEAQ. The germline V and J ends were trimmed by 5 bases and 1 base, with 8 bases remaining between them. This CDR3 reads CASSRLSNYGYTF. DNA of the CDR3: TGTGCCAGCAGCCGCCTGAGTAACTATGGCTACACCTTC.

This clonotype was seen repeatedly, ten times or more. V is TRBV27 and J is TRBJ2-7; 10 nucleotides line up with TRBD2. With V trimmed by 6 bases and J by 4 bases, 9 bases remained unmatched. CDR3 length equals 15 residues. Per germline, CDR1 MNHEY and CDR2 SMNVEV (reference sequence). CDR3 bases: TGTGCCAGCAGAGGCGGGACTAGCGCCCTATACGAGCAGTACTTC. The encoded protein is CASRGGTSALYEQYF.

This clonotype was seen a few times. The chain is built from TRBV10-2 and TRBJ2-4, with 7 bases identical to TRBD2. Germline V gene data show CDR1 as WSHSY and CDR2 as SAAADI. The CDR3 sequence is 15 residues long. V was pared by 5 bases and J by 3 bases, with 7 bases of the junction left unmatched. The CDR3 spells CASSSTGTIKNIQYF. CDR3 sequence (DNA): TGCGCCAGCAGTTCCACCGGGACTATCAAAAACATTCAGTACTTC.